This T cell receptor beta chain was captured in a study of blood T cell repertoires in COVID-19. Study as a whole: Samples of COVID-19 (acute and convalescent) were obtained from the United States, Italy and Spain. T cells, B-cell-depleted T cells, or PBMCs supplied cDNA or gDNA.

Methods used by the authors: It was from reference gene primer amplification that nucleated cell counts were estimated. Method: immunoSEQ multiplex PCR; TCRdb's copy keeps in-frame clones and lacks some. The V and J calls and the clone size are those of that table, but D and trimming were determined from the DNA. This table has about 40,000 clones, 80% to 90% appearing once. The TCR was taken from a woman aged 70-85 years with acute or convalescent COVID-19. Input material: peripheral blood.

The DNA for the CDR3 is TGTGCCAGCAGCTTAGCCCAAACAGGGGGCCGTGGCTACACCTTC. The encoded protein is CASSLAQTGGRGYTF. V gene TRBV7-2 combines with J gene TRBJ1-2; 9 bases line up with TRBD1. This CDR3 region has 15 residues. Trimming at V came to 0 bases and at J to 7 bases, leaving 6 bases not matched to a gene. Germline V gene sequence: CDR1 SGHTA, CDR2 FQGNSA.